The 7 T cell receptor beta chains below were found in one sample sequenced in a study of T cell responses to AZD1222 COVID-19 vaccine. Assay: immunoSEQ multiplex PCR; the TCRdb copy retains only in-frame clones and omits some. The sample holds under 130,000 clones; 80% to 90% are singletons and the top ten take approximately 22%. The source material was peripheral blood, sampled on day 0 of AZD1222 vaccination. These receptor sequences come from an adult in good health.

The chain couples TRBV4-3 to TRBJ2-1, with 7 bases aligning to TRBD1. The junction had 5 bases not matched to a gene; V was cut back by 1 base and J by 5 bases. Germline loops: CDR1 LGHNA, CDR2 YSLEER. The CDR3 is 15 residues long. In DNA form, the CDR3 reads TGCGCCAGCAGCCAAGTGGGGACAGTAGACAATGAGCAGTTCTTC. It yields the protein CASSQVGTVDNEQFF.

Only a few counts were recorded for this clone. V gene TRBV7-2 combines with J gene TRBJ2-7, with 11 bases fitting TRBD2. V lost 5 bases and J lost 3; bases outside the gene matches: 6. From germline, CDR1 is SGHTA and CDR2 FQGNSA. The CDR3 length is 15 residues. CDR3 in DNA: TGTGCCAGCAGCACCCAGGGACTAGCGGTCTACGAGCAGTACTTC. Encoded protein: CASSTQGLAVYEQYF. The full variable domain, rest sourced from reference TRBV7-2 and TRBJ2-7, is GAGVSQSPSNKVTEKGKDVELRCDPISGHTALYWYRQSLGQGLEFLIYFQGNSAPDKSGLPSDRFSAERTGGSVSTLTIQRTQQEDSAVYLCASSTQGLAVYEQYFGPGTRLTVT.

Concerning this clone: The junction differs from germline at one of its ends, possibly a read error. The J gene is TRBJ2-7, the V gene TRBV6-1, with 11 bases aligning to TRBD2. The CDR3 totals 15 residues. The germline CDR1 and CDR2 sequences are MNHNS and SASEGT. The CDR3 nucleotides read TGTGCCAGCAGGGAAGGGACTAGCGGAGTCTACGAGCAGTACTTC. Translating gives CASREGTSGVYEQYF.

This clone was counted only a few times. J is TRBJ2-1 and V is TRBV4-3; unclear D gene. Per the germline V gene, CDR1 is LGHNA and CDR2 is YSLEER. This CDR3 region has 14 residues. Trimming took 0 bases from V and 7 from J, leaving 10 bases between them. CDR3 bases: TGCGCCAGCAGCCAAGATTTCCTCTCGAATGAGCAGTTCTTC. Residues: CASSQDFLSNEQFF.

The chain is built from TRBV10-3 and TRBJ1-2; 7 bases align to TRBD1. There are 13 residues in the CDR3. V shed 9 bases and J 0 bases; nucleotides not matched to a gene: 4. Germline lookup yields CDR1 ENHRY and CDR2 SYGVKD. The CDR3 sequence: CAIPGQTNYGYTF. CDR3 nucleotide sequence: TGTGCCATTCCGGGACAGACTAACTATGGCTACACCTTC.

This chain links TRBV5-1 with TRBJ1-1, with D possibly matching TRBD1 (5 bases). Germline V gene data show CDR1 as SGHRS and CDR2 as YFSETQ. Trimming shortened V by 4 bases and J by 3 bases, and 10 bases separated the two germline ends. This CDR3 region has 13 residues. CDR3 coding DNA: TGCGCCAGCAGCCCGCAGGGTTACACTGAAGCTTTCTTT. Residues: CASSPQGYTEAFF.

The chain couples TRBV27 to TRBJ1-5, with D possibly TRBD1 on 6 matching bases. This CDR3 is 15 amino acids long. V was pared by 7 bases and J by 0 bases, with 13 bases between. Germline CDR1 and CDR2: MNHEY and SMNVEV (reference sequence). DNA of the CDR3: TGTGCCAGCAAAAGGGGGGGCGTTAGCAATCAGCCCCAGCATTTT. Translating gives CASKRGGVSNQPQHF.